This T cell receptor beta chain was sequenced for a study of breast tumors, draining lymph nodes, adjacent tissues. Study outcomes and limitations: Data fit most tumor T cells coming from lymph node, expanding in tumor. Luminal-like breast cancer showed significantly higher tumor–nontumor repertoire similarity than basal-like.

V gave up 9 bases and J gave up 3 bases, with 8 bases separating them. Germline V CDR1 and CDR2: SGHDN, FVKESK. There are 11 residues in the CDR3. This clonotype is medium-sized (0.01 to 0.1%) by share. Its antigen is undetermined. TCRdb independently ran MiXCR on the multiplex PCR reads; one entry per CDR3 protein. The sample yields about 15,000 distinct CDR3 sequences, about 60% seen once. The chain has TRBV14 and TRBJ1-2; no clear D. The sequencing sample was made of tumor-adjacent breast tissue. The sequence was obtained from a female donor with breast cancer. Some clones in this sample may be carry-over from other donors' samples. The CDR3 DNA reads TGTGCCAGAAGGTTGGACTATGGCTACACCTTC. This encodes CARRLDYGYTF.